A single T cell receptor (beta chain) is shown here with its context. The antigen is undetermined. The data were taken from a study of brain T cells in children with intractable seizures. Study results and caveats: Pre-surgery blood may have been undersampled, hiding some clones. Only CDR3 sequence similarity suggested viral specificity, without known HCMV serostatus.

This CDR3 spans 16 amino acids. Germline lookup yields CDR1 WNHNN and CDR2 SYGVQD (reference sequence). The J segment lost 4 bases and the V segment lost 2 bases, leaving 6 bases of the junction unmatched. The sequenced cases were selected for having the highest brain T cell transcript signatures. The assay was immunoSEQ multiplex PCR, and TCRdb's table has in-frame clones only and misses some. The data contain 110,000 or so clones, 85% to 95% of them seen just once; the ten biggest clones take up about 4%. Sequencing was performed on peripheral blood, taken at surgery. The sequence derives from a boy younger than two with hemimegalencephaly and intractable seizures. V gene TRBV10-1 combines with J gene TRBJ2-7; 12 bases agree with TRBD1. This chain's CDR3 is CASSEGGDRGPYEQYF. The CDR3 DNA reads TGCGCCAGCAGTGAGGGGGGGGACAGGGGGCCATACGAGCAGTACTTC.